This T cell receptor beta chain was identified in a study of regulatory T cells in long-lasting Graves disease. General study results and limits: Whereas about a thousand public clonotypes were shared by new patients, persistent patients shared more, at a few thousand.

Arm-PCR of CDR3 regions with iRepertoire HTBI primers generated TCR beta libraries. TCRdb analysed the multiplex PCR reads with MiXCR anew, one entry per CDR3 protein. The repertoire holds more than 300,000 distinct CDR3 sequences, about an eighth seen once, with under 20% in the top ten. Noted time point: newly diagnosed GD, antithyroid drugs for less than 3 months. Extracted PBMC RNA gave rise to the TCR library. CDR1 is DFQATT, CDR2 SNEGSKA, per germline (reference sequence). The CDR3 consists of 16 residues. Trimming cost V 1 base and J 3 bases, with 15 bases left between them. Ten or more counts support this clonotype. Its antigen is still unknown. The data also belong to a second study, concerning T cells in Graves' hyperthyroidism and ophthalmopathy. That source notes: The TCR CDR3 was amplified in a first-round RT-PCR using the HTBI primer set.

The V gene is TRBV20-1, the J gene TRBJ2-2; possibly TRBD2 for D (5 bases). The receptor was isolated from a woman aged 18 to 35 with Graves disease. Sequencing used peripheral blood mononuclear cells (PBMCs), obtained at new diagnosis, from a patient treated with antithyroid drugs. The CDR3 loop is CSARVVGDAHTGELFF. In DNA form, the CDR3 reads TGCAGTGCTAGAGTCGTCGGGGATGCGCACACCGGGGAGCTGTTTTTT.